These 16 T cell receptor beta chains were sequenced from one sample in a study of shared T cell receptors in the human thymus (dated by TCRdb to the early 2020s). Libraries were built with the immunoSEQ multiplex PCR assay. The immuneACCESS repertoire file appears here via TCRdb, limited to in-frame rearrangements. These files lack a portion of the clones; in checked studies, under half of the deficit traces to unresolved V genes, and the cause of the others is not known. The sample table lists 700,000 or so clones, roughly 88% of them with a count of one. More than 0.01% of the sample rests with the top ten. These data also formed part of another study, on human thymus T cells.

The sample was thymocytes. All receptors derive from a girl younger than two with a congenital heart defect. Donor details come from another sample of the same person, matched by shared clones.

V is TRBV10-3 and J is TRBJ1-1; D perhaps matches TRBD1 (5 bases). V was trimmed by 8 bases and J by 1 base, leaving 11 bases between them. The germline V gene has CDR1 ENHRY and CDR2 SYGVKD. This CDR3 is built from 13 residues. The CDR3: CAIQRGENTEAFF. As DNA, the CDR3 is TGTGCCATCCAACGGGGGGAGAACACTGAAGCTTTCTTT.

The J gene is TRBJ1-1, the V gene TRBV28; TRBD1 might be the D (5 bases). V was clipped by 8 bases and J by 1 base, with 11 bases between them. CDR1 and CDR2 from the germline V gene are MDHEN and SYDVKM. There are 13 residues in the CDR3. CDR3 in amino acids: CASSGEGNTEAFF. DNA of the CDR3: TGTGCCAGCTCGGGGGAAGGGAACACTGAAGCTTTCTTT.

The chain links TRBV27 to TRBJ2-7, with D maybe TRBD1 (6 bases). Germline CDR1 reads MNHEY; CDR2 reads SMNVEV (reference sequence). This CDR3 comprises 16 residues. With 6 bases removed from V and 0 bases from J, the gap between germline ends came to 18 bases. This chain's CDR3 is CASSSEGGWPSYEQYF. The CDR3 DNA sequence: TGTGCCAGCAGCTCTGAAGGGGGTTGGCCCTCCTACGAGCAGTACTTC.

The chain has TRBV5-4 and TRBJ2-5, with 8 bases lining up with TRBD2. The CDR3 consists of 16 residues. Germline assignment: CDR1 SGHNT and CDR2 YYREEE (reference sequence). With V trimmed by 5 bases and J by 4 bases, 13 bases remained unmatched. DNA of the CDR3: TGTGCCAGCAGTTTACCGGGACTAGGGGGGGGAGAGACCCAGTACTTC. The encoded protein is CASSLPGLGGGETQYF.

The DNA of the CDR3 is TGTGCCAGCAGTTACTCGCCAGAAGACTCGAATTCACCCCTCCACTTT. This gives the protein CASSYSPEDSNSPLHF. The chain employs TRBV6-5 and TRBJ1-6, with D uncertain. The CDR3 covers 16 residues. CDR1 and CDR2 from the germline V gene are MNHEY and SVGAGI. V was clipped by 0 bases and J by 7 bases, with 13 bases between them.

The genes are TRBV28 and TRBJ1-5; D perhaps matches TRBD1 (5 bases). The germline gives CDR1 MDHEN, CDR2 SYDVKM. The CDR3 has 13 residues. V was cut by 8 bases and J by 2 bases, with 10 bases left in between. The CDR3, as DNA: TGTGCCAGCGGGGGGGTCGGCAATCAGCCCCAGCATTTT. Translating gives CASGGVGNQPQHF.

The chain couples TRBV5-5 to TRBJ2-5; maybe TRBD1 (7 bases). The CDR3 is 14 residues long. V lost 3 bases and J 1 base, leaving 10 bases between the germline ends. Germline CDR1 is SGHKS and CDR2 is YYEKEE (reference sequence). The CDR3 region has the DNA TGTGCCAGCAGCTGGAGGGGGCCCCAAGAGACCCAGTACTTC. It specifies CASSWRGPQETQYF.

The chain links TRBV5-1 to TRBJ2-1, with D unresolved. Germline V lookup: CDR1 SGHRS, CDR2 YFSETQ. Trimming pared 5 bases from V and 5 bases from J, leaving 23 bases between. This CDR3 is built from 17 residues. The DNA of the CDR3 is TGCGCCAGCAGTCCCCATATCCTCAACTCTCCGAACAATGAGCAGTTCTTC. Its protein is CASSPHILNSPNNEQFF.

This chain links TRBV27 with TRBJ1-1; possible D gene TRBD1, 5 bases. CDR1 MNHEY and CDR2 SMNVEV come from the germline V gene (reference sequence). The CDR3 is made up of 22 amino acids. Between the trimmed V and J ends, which lost 3 bases and 3 bases, there was a span of 35 bases. The CDR3, as DNA: TGTGCCAGCAGTTTCAGCGCCCAGGCCAAGCAAGTGGGGGGGGTACCAGACACTGAAGCTTTCTTT. It yields the protein CASSFSAQAKQVGGVPDTEAFF.

The chain uses TRBV4-3 and TRBJ2-2, with 9 nucleotides matching TRBD2. Per the germline V gene, CDR1 is LGHNA and CDR2 is YSLEER. V lost 1 base and J lost 5; bases outside the gene matches: 11. The CDR3 runs 18 residues. CDR3: CASSQGAGLAGWTGELFF. In nucleotides, the CDR3 is TGCGCCAGCAGCCAAGGGGCGGGCCTAGCGGGGTGGACCGGGGAGCTGTTTTTT.

The genes are TRBV30 and TRBJ2-1, with TRBD2 matching over 7 bases. V dropped 6 bases and J dropped 7; count of bases not matched to a gene: 6. The CDR3 contains 12 residues. Germline V lookup: CDR1 GTSNPN, CDR2 SVGIG (reference sequence). The CDR3 coding sequence is TGTGCCTGCCGGACTAGGAGGAATGAGCAGTTCTTC. Residues: CACRTRRNEQFF.

The V gene is TRBV6-1, the J gene TRBJ2-5; D may be TRBD2 (5 bases). Trimming pared 7 bases from V and 4 bases from J, leaving 19 bases between. There are 15 residues in the CDR3. The germline V gene encodes CDR1 MNHNS and CDR2 SASEGT. The CDR3 protein is CASTPRRGRGETQYF. The CDR3 nucleotides are TGTGCCAGCACCCCCCGGCGCGGGCGAGGAGAGACCCAGTACTTC.

V gene TRBV5-4 combines with J gene TRBJ2-7; the D gene is possibly TRBD2 (6 bases). CDR1 SGHNT and CDR2 YYREEE come from the germline V gene (reference sequence). Deletions cut 4 bases from V and 5 bases from J, with 13 bases between. There are 13 residues in the CDR3. The CDR3 protein is CASSLRRGNEQYF. The CDR3 bases are TGTGCCAGCAGCCTCAGGCGGGGAAACGAGCAGTACTTC.

This chain connects TRBV14 to TRBJ2-7, with D perhaps TRBD1 (5 bases). The CDR3 loop spans 16 amino acids. CDR1 is SGHDN and CDR2 is FVKESK in the germline V gene. V was cut by 1 base and J by 7 bases, with 20 bases left in between. In DNA form, the CDR3 reads TGTGCCAGCAGCCAAGCTTCCGGGCAGGGAAAACGAGAGCAGTACTTC. Translation: CASSQASGQGKREQYF.

V is TRBV7-8 and J is TRBJ2-1; 8 bases are shared with TRBD1. Germline lookup yields CDR1 SGHVS and CDR2 FQNEAQ. After removal of 0 bases from V and 9 bases from J, the junction contained 10 bases not matched to a gene. The CDR3 has 16 residues. The CDR3 reads CASSLALPGGDREQFF. DNA of the CDR3: TGTGCCAGCAGCTTAGCTCTTCCAGGGGGCGACCGTGAGCAGTTCTTC.

The V and J genes are TRBV5-6 and TRBJ2-5; D is unclear. Deletions cut 0 bases from V and 5 bases from J, with 8 bases between. The CDR3 has 13 residues. From germline, CDR1 is SGHDT and CDR2 YYEEEE. This CDR3 reads CASSLAVRETQYF. CDR3 sequence (DNA): TGTGCCAGCAGCTTGGCCGTGAGGGAGACCCAGTACTTC. Complete variable domain (other parts from reference TRBV5-6 and TRBJ2-5): DAGVTQSPTHLIKTRGQQVTLRCSPKSGHDTVSWYQQALGQGPQFIFQYYEEEERQRGNFPDRFSGHQFPNYSSELNVNALLLGDSALYLCASSLAVRETQYFGPGTRLLVL.